This entry lists 9 T cell receptor beta chains sequenced from one sample in a study of T cells in Graves' hyperthyroidism and ophthalmopathy. TCR beta CDR3 regions were amplified from RNA. TCR CDR3 underwent first-round RT-PCR with the HTBI primer set. MiXCR, run by TCRdb on the multiplex PCR reads, gives a single entry per CDR3 protein. The sample has about 160,000 distinct CDR3 sequences; around 8.9% are singletons. Source material: blood. These receptors were taken from a young woman with Graves' hyperthyroidism that later progressed to Graves' ophthalmopathy.

This clonotype was seen repeatedly, ten times or more. The chain has TRBV18 and TRBJ1-4; D not certain. The germline V and J ends were trimmed by 4 bases and 5 bases, with 8 bases remaining between them. Looked up from germline, CDR1 is KGHSH and CDR2 is LQKENI. This CDR3 comprises 13 residues. The CDR3 sequence: CASSRQQNEKLFF. In DNA, the CDR3 is TGTGCCAGCTCACGTCAGCAGAATGAAAAACTGTTTTTT.

The chain carries TRBV19 and TRBJ2-1; D call uncertain. CDR1 and CDR2 (germline): LNHDA, SQIVND (reference sequence). Trimming took 10 bases from V and 10 from J, leaving 20 bases between them. This CDR3 is 13 amino acids long. CDR3 nucleotides: TGTGCCACGACGAGGAATTTAGTCGGCGAGCAGTTCTTC. As protein: CATTRNLVGEQFF. Full variable domain (rest looked up from reference TRBV19 and TRBJ2-1): DGGITQSPKYLFRKEGQNVTLSCEQNLNHDAMYWYRQDPGQGLRLIYYSQIVNDFQKGDIAEGYSVSREKKESFPLTVTSAQKNPTAFYLCATTRNLVGEQFFGPGTRLTVL.

This clonotype was detected ten times or more. The genes are TRBV6-1 and TRBJ1-2; D gene ambiguous. CDR1 is MNHNS, CDR2 SASEGT, per germline. CDR3 size: 14 residues. The V end was cut by 3 bases, the J end by 4 bases, with 12 bases between. The chain's CDR3 is CASSDLTAVYGYTF. Written as DNA, the CDR3 is TGTGCCAGCAGTGACCTAACAGCTGTCTATGGCTACACCTTC.

This clonotype has a count of ten or more. The chain joins TRBV28 to TRBJ1-2; unclear D gene. CDR1 and CDR2 from the germline V gene are MDHEN and SYDVKM. Trimming left V 3 bases short and J 0 bases short, with 11 bases between. There are 15 residues in the CDR3. CDR3 DNA: TGTGCCAGCAGTTTCTCGGGCACCCCTAACTATGGCTACACCTTC. As protein: CASSFSGTPNYGYTF.

This clonotype showed up many times. The chain joins TRBV7-2 to TRBJ2-1; the match to TRBD1 covers 8 bases. Germline CDR1 is SGHTA and CDR2 is FQGNSA. Trimming cost V 5 bases and J 1 base; bases outside gene matches: 4. The CDR3 loop spans 15 amino acids. The CDR3 reads CASSAGQGSYNEQFF. The CDR3 region has the DNA TGTGCCAGCAGCGCAGGACAGGGATCCTACAATGAGCAGTTCTTC.

The sample holds many counts of this clonotype. The genes are TRBV12-3 or TRBV12-4 and TRBJ1-4; the D is unclear. With 5 bases removed from V and 2 bases from J, the gap between germline ends came to 9 bases. The CDR3 has 14 amino acids. CDR3 region: CASSLVGTNEKLFF. The CDR3 nucleotides read TGTGCCAGCAGTCTCGTTGGGACTAATGAAAAACTGTTTTTT.

CDR3 sequence: CASNPDRAEEEQYF. Here the CDR3 DNA reads TGTGCCAGCAATCCTGACAGGGCGGAAGAAGAGCAGTACTTC. The chain couples TRBV2 to TRBJ2-7; TRBD1 agrees at 7 bases. Germline CDR1 reads SNHLY; CDR2 reads FYNNEI. V lost 7 bases, J lost 7 bases, and 13 bases stayed unmatched. This CDR3 comprises 14 residues.

This clonotype was observed at least ten times. The rearrangement uses TRBV7-8 and TRBJ2-1, with 7 nucleotides matching TRBD1. Germline values: CDR1 SGHVS, CDR2 FQNEAQ. The CDR3 contains 15 residues. The V and J ends lost 5 bases and 4 bases, in that order; junction bases with no gene match: 8. CDR3 in amino acids: CASSPTETGYNEQFF. The CDR3 nucleotides are TGTGCCAGCAGCCCAACAGAGACAGGGTACAATGAGCAGTTCTTC.

This clonotype was seen repeatedly, ten times or more. The rearrangement links TRBV2 to TRBJ2-2, with TRBD1 matching over 7 bases. The junction had 14 bases not matched to a gene; V was cut back by 6 bases and J by 13 bases. The CDR3 contains 14 residues. Germline V CDR1 and CDR2: SNHLY, FYNNEI. The CDR3 DNA reads TGTGCCAGCAGGGGGGACAGAGTCTTTAGTCGGCTGTTTTTT. As protein: CASRGDRVFSRLFF.